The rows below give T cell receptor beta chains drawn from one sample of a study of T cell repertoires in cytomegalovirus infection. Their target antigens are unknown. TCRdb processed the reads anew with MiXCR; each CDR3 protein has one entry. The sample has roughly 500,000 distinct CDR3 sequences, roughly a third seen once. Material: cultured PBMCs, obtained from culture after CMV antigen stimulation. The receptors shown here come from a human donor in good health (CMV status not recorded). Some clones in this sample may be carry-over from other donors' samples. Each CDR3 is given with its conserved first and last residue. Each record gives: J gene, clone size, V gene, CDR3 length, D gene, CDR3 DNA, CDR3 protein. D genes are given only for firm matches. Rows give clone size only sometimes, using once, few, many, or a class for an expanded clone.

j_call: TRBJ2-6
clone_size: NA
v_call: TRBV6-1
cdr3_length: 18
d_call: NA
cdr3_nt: TGTGCCAGCAGTTCAACCGGGACGGAATTCTCTGGGGCCAACGTCCTGACTTTC
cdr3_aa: CASSSTGTEFSGANVLTF

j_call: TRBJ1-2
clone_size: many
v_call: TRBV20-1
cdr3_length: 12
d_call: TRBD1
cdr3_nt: TGCAGTGGCACGTCCACAGGGGGTGGCTACACCTTC
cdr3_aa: CSGTSTGGGYTF

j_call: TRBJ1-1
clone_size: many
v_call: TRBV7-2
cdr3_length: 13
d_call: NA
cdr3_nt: TGTGCCAGCAGCTTAGAGGGGCCAGCGGAAGCTTTCTTT
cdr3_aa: CASSLEGPAEAFF

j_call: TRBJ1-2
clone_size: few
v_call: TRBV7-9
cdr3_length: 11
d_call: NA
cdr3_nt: TGTGCCAGCAGCTCTTCCTATGGCTACACCTTC
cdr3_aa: CASSSSYGYTF

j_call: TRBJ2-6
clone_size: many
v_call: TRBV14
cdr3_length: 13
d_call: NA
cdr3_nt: TGTGCCAGCAGCCGCTCTGGGGCCAACGTCCTGACTTTC
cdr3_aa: CASSRSGANVLTF

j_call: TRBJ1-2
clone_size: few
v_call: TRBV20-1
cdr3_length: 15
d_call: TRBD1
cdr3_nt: TGCAGTGCTAGAGGTGGGACAGGGGCTAACTATGGCTACACCTTC
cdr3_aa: CSARGGTGANYGYTF

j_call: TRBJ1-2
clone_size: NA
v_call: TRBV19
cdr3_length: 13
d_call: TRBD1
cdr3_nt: TGTGCCATCAACCGGGACAGGGGAGGTGGCTACACCTTC
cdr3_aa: CAINRDRGGGYTF

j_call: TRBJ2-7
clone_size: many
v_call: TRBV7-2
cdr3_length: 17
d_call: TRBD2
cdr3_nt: TGTGCCAGCAGCTCTAGGGCCGGGACTAGCGAAAGGTACGAGCAGTACTTC
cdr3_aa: CASSSRAGTSERYEQYF

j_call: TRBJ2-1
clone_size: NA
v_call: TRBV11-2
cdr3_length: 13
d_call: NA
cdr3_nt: TGTGCCAGCAGCTTCGGGTTCTACAATGAGCAGTTCTTC
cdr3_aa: CASSFGFYNEQFF

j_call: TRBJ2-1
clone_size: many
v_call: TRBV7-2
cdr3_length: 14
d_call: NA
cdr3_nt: TGTGCCAGCAGCGGAGCTGGCGAAGGGGGTGAGCAGTTCTTC
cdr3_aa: CASSGAGEGGEQFF

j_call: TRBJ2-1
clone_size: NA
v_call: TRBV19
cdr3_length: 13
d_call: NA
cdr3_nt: TGTGCCAGTAAGGAAGACTCCTACAATGAGCAGTTCTTC
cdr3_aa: CASKEDSYNEQFF

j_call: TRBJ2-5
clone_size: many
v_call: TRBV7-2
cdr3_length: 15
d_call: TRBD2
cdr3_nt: TGTGCCAGCAGCTTAACTAGCGGGAACCAAGAGACCCAGTACTTC
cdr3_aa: CASSLTSGNQETQYF

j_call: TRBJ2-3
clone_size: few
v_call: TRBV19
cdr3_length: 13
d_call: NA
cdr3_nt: TGTGCCAGTAGTACCCGACTTGATACAGCGCAGTATTTT
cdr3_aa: CASSTRLDTAQYF

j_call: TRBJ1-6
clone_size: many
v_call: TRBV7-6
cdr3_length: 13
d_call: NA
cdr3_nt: TGTGCCAGCAGCTCGGAGGTGAATTCACCCCTCCACTTT
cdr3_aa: CASSSEVNSPLHF

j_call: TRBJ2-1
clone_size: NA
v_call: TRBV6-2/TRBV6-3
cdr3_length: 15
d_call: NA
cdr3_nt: TGTGCCAGCGGGGAGACTAGACTAACCTACAATGAGCAGTTCTTC
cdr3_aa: CASGETRLTYNEQFF

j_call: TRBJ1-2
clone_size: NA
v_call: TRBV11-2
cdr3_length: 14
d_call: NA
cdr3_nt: TGTGCCAGCAGCCGGGCGGAGGAGACATATGGCTACACCTTC
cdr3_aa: CASSRAEETYGYTF

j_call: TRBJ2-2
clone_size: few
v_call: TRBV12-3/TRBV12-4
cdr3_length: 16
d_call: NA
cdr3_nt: TGTGCCAGCAGTTTAGTGCTAACCACTAACACCGGGGAGCTGTTTTTT
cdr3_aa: CASSLVLTTNTGELFF

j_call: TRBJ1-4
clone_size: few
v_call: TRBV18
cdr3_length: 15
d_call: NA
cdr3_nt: TGTGCCAGCTCACCACGATCAGGCCCTAATGAAAAACTGTTTTTT
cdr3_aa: CASSPRSGPNEKLFF

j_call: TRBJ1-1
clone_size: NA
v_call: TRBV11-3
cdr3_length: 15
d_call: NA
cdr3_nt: TGTGCCAGCAGCTTTTGGGGTATAACGGGCACTGAAGCTTTCTTT
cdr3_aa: CASSFWGITGTEAFF

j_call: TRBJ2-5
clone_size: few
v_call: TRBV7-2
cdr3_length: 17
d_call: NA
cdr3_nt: TGTGCCAGCAGCTTCCCGGTGGGGGACCCCGGCCAAGAGACCCAGTACTTC
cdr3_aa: CASSFPVGDPGQETQYF

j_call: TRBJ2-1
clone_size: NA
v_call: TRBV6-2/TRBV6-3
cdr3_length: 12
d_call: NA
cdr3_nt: TGTGCCACCTCGAAGTCGGTCTCGGAGCAGTTCTTC
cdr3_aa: CATSKSVSEQFF

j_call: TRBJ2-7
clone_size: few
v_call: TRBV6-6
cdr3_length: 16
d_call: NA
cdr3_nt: TGTGCCAGCAGTTACTCGAGGGCAGGCGCTACCTACGAGCAGTACTTC
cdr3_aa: CASSYSRAGATYEQYF

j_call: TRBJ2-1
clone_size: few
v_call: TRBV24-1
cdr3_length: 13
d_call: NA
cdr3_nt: TGTGCCACCAGTGATTTGCGGCGGGGAGAGCAGTTCTTC
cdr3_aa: CATSDLRRGEQFF

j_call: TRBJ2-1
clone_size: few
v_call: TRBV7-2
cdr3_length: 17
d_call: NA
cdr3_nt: TGTGCCAGCAGCTTAGCGGACCGCCCTAGCTCCTACAATGAGCAGTTCTTC
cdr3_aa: CASSLADRPSSYNEQFF

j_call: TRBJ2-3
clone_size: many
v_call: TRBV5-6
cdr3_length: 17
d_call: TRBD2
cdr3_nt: TGTGCCAGCAGCTTGTGGCCGGGACTAGCGGACACAGATACGCAGTATTTT
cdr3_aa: CASSLWPGLADTDTQYF

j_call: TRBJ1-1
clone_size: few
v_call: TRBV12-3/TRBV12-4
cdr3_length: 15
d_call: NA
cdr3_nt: TGTGCCAGCAGTCCTCGGGCAGGGGCAAGCGCTGAAGCTTTCTTT
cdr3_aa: CASSPRAGASAEAFF

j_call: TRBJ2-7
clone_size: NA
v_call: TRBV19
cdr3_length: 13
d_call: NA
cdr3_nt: TGTGCCAGTAGTCCACAAGGAAACTACGAGCAGTACTTC
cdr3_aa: CASSPQGNYEQYF

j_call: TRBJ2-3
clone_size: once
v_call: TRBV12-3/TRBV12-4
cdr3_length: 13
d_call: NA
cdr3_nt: TGTGCCAGCAGTTTAAACGACCAGGATACGCAGTATTTT
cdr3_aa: CASSLNDQDTQYF

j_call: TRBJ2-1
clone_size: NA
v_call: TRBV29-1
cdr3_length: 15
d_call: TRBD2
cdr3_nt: TGCAGCGTTGAAGATTCCCTAGCGGGAGGGGTTGAGCAGTTCTTC
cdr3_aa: CSVEDSLAGGVEQFF

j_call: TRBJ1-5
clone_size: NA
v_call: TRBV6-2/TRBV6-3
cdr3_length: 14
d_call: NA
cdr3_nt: TGTGCCAGCAGTCTCACAGGGCTACTGCAGCCCCAGCATTTT
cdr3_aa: CASSLTGLLQPQHF

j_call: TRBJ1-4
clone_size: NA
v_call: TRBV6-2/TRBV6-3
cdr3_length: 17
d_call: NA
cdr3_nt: TGTGCCAGCAGTTACTCGCGGGGTCCGGCAACTAATGAAAAACTGTTTTTT
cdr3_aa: CASSYSRGPATNEKLFF

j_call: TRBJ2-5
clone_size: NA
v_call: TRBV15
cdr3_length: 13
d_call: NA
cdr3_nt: TGTGCCACCAGCAGAGGCACAGGGGAGACCCAGTACTTC
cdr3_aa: CATSRGTGETQYF

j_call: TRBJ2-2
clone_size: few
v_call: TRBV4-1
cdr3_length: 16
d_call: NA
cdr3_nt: TGCGCCAGCAGCCAAGCAATAGGGATATCGACCGGGGAGCTGTTTTTT
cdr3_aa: CASSQAIGISTGELFF

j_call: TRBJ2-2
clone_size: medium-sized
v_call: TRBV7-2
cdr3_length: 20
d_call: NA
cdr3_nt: TGTGCCAGCAGCCCCAGCTCCCTTTGGGGGGACAGTGCGAACACCGGGGAGCTGTTTTTT
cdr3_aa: CASSPSSLWGDSANTGELFF

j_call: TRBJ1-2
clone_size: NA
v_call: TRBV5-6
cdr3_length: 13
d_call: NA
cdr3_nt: TGTGCCAGCAGCCGGGACACCGAGTATGGCTACACCTTC
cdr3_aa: CASSRDTEYGYTF

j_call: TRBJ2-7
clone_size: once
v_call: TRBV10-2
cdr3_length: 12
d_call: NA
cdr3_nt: TGCGCCAGCCTTGATCCCCCCTACGAGCAGTACTTC
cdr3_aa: CASLDPPYEQYF

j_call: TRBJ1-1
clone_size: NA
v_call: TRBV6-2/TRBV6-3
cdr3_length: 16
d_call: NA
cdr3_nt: TGTGCCAACAGTTACGAAGCAGGATCGGGTCGCACTGAAGCTTTCTTT
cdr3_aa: CANSYEAGSGRTEAFF

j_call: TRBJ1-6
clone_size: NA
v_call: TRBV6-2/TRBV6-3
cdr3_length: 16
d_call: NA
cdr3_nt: TGTGCCAGCAGTTATCCGCGACGACTAGGAGATTCACCCCTCCACTTT
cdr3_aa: CASSYPRRLGDSPLHF

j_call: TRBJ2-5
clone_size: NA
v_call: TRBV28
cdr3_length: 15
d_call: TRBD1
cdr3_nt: TGTGCCAGCAGTGGGGGACAGTCAAATGGGGAGACCCAGTACTTC
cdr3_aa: CASSGGQSNGETQYF

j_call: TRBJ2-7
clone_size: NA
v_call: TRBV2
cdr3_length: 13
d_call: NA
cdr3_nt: TGTGCCACCACCCACCGTGTAGAGTACGAGCAGTACTTC
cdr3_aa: CATTHRVEYEQYF

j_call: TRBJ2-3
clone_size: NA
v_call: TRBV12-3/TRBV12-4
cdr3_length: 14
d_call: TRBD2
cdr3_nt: TGTGCCAGCAGCCCCGCTGCGGGAGGCGATACGCAGTATTTT
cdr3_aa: CASSPAAGGDTQYF

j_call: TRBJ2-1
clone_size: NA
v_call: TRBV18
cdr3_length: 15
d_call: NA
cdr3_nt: TGTGCCAGCTCACCACAGGCACAGAAGAACAATGAGCAGTTCTTC
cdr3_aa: CASSPQAQKNNEQFF

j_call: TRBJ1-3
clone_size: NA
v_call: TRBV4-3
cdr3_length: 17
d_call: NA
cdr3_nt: TGCGCCAGCAGCCAAGACCTCCCGACAGTCTCTGGAAACACCATATATTTT
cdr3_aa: CASSQDLPTVSGNTIYF

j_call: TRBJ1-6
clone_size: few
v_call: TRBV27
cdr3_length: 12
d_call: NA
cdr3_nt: TGTGCCAGCGGAAGGGCTAGTTCACCCCTCCACTTT
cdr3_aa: CASGRASSPLHF

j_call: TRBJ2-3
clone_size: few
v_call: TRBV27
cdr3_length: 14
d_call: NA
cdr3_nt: TGTGCCAGCAGTTCAGGGGTTGCAGCAGATACGCAGTATTTT
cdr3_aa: CASSSGVAADTQYF

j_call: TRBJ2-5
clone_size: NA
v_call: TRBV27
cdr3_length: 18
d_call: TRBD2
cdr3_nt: TGTGCCAGCAAACCTAATGTGGGGACTAGCGCCCCCCAAGAGACCCAGTACTTC
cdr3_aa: CASKPNVGTSAPQETQYF

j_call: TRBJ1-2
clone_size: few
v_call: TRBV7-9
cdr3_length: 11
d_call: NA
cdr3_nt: TGTGCCAGCAGCGCGTCGTATGGCTACACCTTC
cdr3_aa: CASSASYGYTF

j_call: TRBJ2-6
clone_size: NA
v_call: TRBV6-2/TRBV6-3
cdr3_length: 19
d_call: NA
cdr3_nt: TGTGCCAGCCTTAGCCGGATACTAGGGCCTCTGGTTGGGGCCAACGTCCTGACTTTC
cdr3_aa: CASLSRILGPLVGANVLTF

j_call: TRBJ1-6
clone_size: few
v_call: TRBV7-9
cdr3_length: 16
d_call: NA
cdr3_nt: TGTGCCAGCAGCTTAGCGGGTGGAGGGGGGGGATCACCCCTCCACTTT
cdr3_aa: CASSLAGGGGGSPLHF

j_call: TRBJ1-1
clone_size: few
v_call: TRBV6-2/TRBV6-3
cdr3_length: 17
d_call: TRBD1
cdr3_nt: TGTGCCAGCAGTTACTCCCCCGGGACAGGGATGAACACTGAAGCTTTCTTT
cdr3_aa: CASSYSPGTGMNTEAFF

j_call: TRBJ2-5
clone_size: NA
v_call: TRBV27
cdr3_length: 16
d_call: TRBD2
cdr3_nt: TGTGCCAGCAGTTTAACGCTAGCGGGGGCTCGGGAGACCCAGTACTTC
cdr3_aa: CASSLTLAGARETQYF

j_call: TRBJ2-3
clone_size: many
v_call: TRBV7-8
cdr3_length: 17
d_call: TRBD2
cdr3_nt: TGTGCCAGCAGCGAGCGGGAGGGTCCTACTATTCGAGATACGCAGTATTTT
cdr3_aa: CASSEREGPTIRDTQYF

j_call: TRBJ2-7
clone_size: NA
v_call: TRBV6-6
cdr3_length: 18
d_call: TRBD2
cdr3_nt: TGTGCCAGCAGTTACTCGGGACGGGGCGGGGGAAGCTCCTACGAGCAGTACTTC
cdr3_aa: CASSYSGRGGGSSYEQYF

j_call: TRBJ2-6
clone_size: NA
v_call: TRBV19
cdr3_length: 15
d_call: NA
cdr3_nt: TGTGCCAGTAGTATAGACCTCTCTGGGGCCAACGTCCTGACTTTC
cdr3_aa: CASSIDLSGANVLTF

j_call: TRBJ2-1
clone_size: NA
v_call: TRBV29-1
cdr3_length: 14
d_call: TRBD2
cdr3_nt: TGCAGCGCCCGACTAGCGGGAGCCTACAATGAGCAGTTCTTC
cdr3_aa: CSARLAGAYNEQFF

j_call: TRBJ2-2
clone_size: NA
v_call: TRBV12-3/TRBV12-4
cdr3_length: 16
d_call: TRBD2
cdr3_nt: TGTGCCAGCAGCCTCGGGACTAGCGGGTTCACCGGGGAGCTGTTTTTT
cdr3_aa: CASSLGTSGFTGELFF

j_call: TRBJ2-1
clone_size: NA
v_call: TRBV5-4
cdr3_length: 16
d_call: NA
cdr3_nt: TGTGCCAGCAGCATCCGTACTAGATCCTTATACAATGAGCAGTTCTTC
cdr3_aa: CASSIRTRSLYNEQFF

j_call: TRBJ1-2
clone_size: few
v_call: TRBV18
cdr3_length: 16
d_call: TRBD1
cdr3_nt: TGTGCCAGCTCACGATCTACCGGGACAGGGGGAATCGGCTACACCTTC
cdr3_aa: CASSRSTGTGGIGYTF